This T cell receptor beta chain was sequenced for a study of shared clonotypes between healthy human individuals. Across the whole study: The people who gave samples were two women and three men aged 18 to 49. Three plates each covered CD4 naive and memory; CD8 naive two, CD8 memory one.

Regarding this clone: Other DNA variants within this sample encode the same CDR3.

Some clones are missing from TCRdb's copy, which holds only in-frame ones; the method was immunoSEQ multiplex PCR. The sample records about 2 million clones, about 95% being singletons. The naive CD8 fraction comprised CD45RO-negative cells positively selected for CCR7 and excluded terminally differentiated effector memory CD45RA+ cells. The germline gives CDR1 SEHNR, CDR2 FQNEAQ (reference sequence). Between the trimmed V and J ends, which lost 5 bases and 0 bases, there was a span of 8 bases. This CDR3 spans 13 amino acids. The sequenced material came from naive CD8+ T cells sorted from blood. The chain carries TRBV7-9 and TRBJ2-7; possible D gene TRBD1, 6 bases. The sequence was obtained from a young man in good health. The CDR3 DNA sequence: TGTGCCAGCAGCAGGGACATCTCCTACGAGCAGTACTTC. Protein product: CASSRDISYEQYF.